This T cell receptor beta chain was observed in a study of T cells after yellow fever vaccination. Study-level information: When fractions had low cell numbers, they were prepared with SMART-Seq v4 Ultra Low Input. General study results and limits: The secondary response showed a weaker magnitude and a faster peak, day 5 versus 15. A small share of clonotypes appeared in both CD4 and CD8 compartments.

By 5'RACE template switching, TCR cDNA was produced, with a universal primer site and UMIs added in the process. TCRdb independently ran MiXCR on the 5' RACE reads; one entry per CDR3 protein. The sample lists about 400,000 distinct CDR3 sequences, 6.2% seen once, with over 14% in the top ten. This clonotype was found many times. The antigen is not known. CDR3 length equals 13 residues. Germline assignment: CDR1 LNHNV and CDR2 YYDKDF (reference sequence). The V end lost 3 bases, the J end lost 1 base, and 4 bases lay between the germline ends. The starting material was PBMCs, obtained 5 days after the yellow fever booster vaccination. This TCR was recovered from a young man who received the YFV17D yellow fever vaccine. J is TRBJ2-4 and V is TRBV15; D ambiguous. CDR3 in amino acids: CATSSLAKNIQYF. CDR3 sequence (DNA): TGTGCCACCAGCAGTTTGGCCAAAAACATTCAGTACTTC.